This T cell receptor beta chain was identified in a study of OX40 agonist ivuxolimab in advanced cancers. The wider study: The patients received ivuxolimab by intravenous route every 2 weeks at 0.01 to 10 mg/kg. Participants could have had prior anti-PD-1, anti-PD-L1 or anti-CTLA-4 therapy, and around 40% had some.

Data came from immunoSEQ multiplex PCR; TCRdb stores just in-frame clones and leaves some out. The top ten clones hold around 0.19% of a sample with almost 85,000 clones, nearly 90% of them seen once. Cycle 7 day 1, cycle 4 day 1, and baseline were the timepoints at which blood was sampled. The CDR3 is 14 amino acids. CDR1 and CDR2 (germline): SNHLY, FYNNEI. V was clipped by 8 bases and J by 6 bases, with 17 bases between them. The sample in question was CD4+ or CD8+ T cells sorted from blood, obtained in a trial of the OX40 agonist ivuxolimab. The rearrangement joins TRBV2 to TRBJ1-3; no definite D call. The sequence was collected from an adult with an advanced solid tumor such as melanoma, head and neck, liver or kidney cancer. The CDR3, as DNA: TGTGCCAGCGGCCGACTCCCTCCTGAAAACACCATATATTTT. Residues: CASGRLPPENTIYF.